The source of this T cell receptor (beta chain) is a study of metastatic and nonmetastatic thyroid tumors. Study-level results: According to reports, the diversity of TCR beta was significantly higher in malignant thyroid tumors than in benign nodules, and this held in both blood and tumor samples.

TCRdb re-called clones via MiXCR from the PCR reads. This table holds several thousand clones, around 27% found once. Details on this clone: What it binds is unknown. A read error may produce the germline difference seen at one junction end.

The CDR3 sequence is 18 residues long. Per germline, CDR1 LGHNA and CDR2 YNFKEQ. All patients were treatment-naive before thyroid surgery. The sample comprised adjacent normal tissue. The source is a female donor with papillary thyroid cancer or a benign thyroid nodule (not recorded which). Some clones in this sample may be carry-over from other donors' samples. The V gene is TRBV4-2, the J gene TRBJ2-3; TRBD2 aligns across 8 bases. This CDR3 is CASSQEWTSWIRTDTQYF. DNA for the CDR3: TGTGCCAGTAGCCAAGAATGGACTAGCTGGATAAGAACAGATACGCAGTATTTT.